The source of this TCR beta chain is a study of blood T cell repertoires in COVID-19. The wider study: Acute and convalescent COVID-19 samples came from the United States, Italy and Spain. T cells, B-cell-depleted T cells, or PBMCs supplied cDNA or gDNA.

CDR1 and CDR2 (germline): SGDLS, YYNGEE. Trimming removed 4 bases at V and 0 bases at J, with 6 bases between. The CDR3 contains 13 residues. Methods used by the authors: Amplifying reference gene primers gave estimates of nucleated cell counts. TCRdb keeps only in-frame clones here, not all; method: immunoSEQ multiplex PCR. For V, J and clone size, that table is used; D and trimming come from the DNA. The table lists some 200,000 clones, around 80% of them singletons. This TCR came from a woman aged 40 to 50 with acute or convalescent COVID-19. The J gene is TRBJ2-3, the V gene TRBV9; no reliable D call. Sequencing was carried out using peripheral blood. The CDR3 sequence: CASSTTSTDTQYF. Written as DNA, the CDR3 is TGTGCCAGCAGCACCACTAGCACAGATACGCAGTATTTT.